The 22 T cell receptor beta chains given below trace back to one sample, sequenced in a study of CD8 T cells in Susac syndrome. An input of about 0.5 to 1 ug of RNA was subjected to reverse transcription using random hexamers. TCRdb reanalysed the immunoSEQ multiplex PCR reads using MiXCR and keeps one entry per CDR3 protein. The sample contains fewer than 200,000 distinct CDR3 sequences, approximately 95% of which appear only once. The sequenced material came from CD8+ T cells from PBMCs. The receptors derive from a human donor with multiple sclerosis.

The V gene is TRBV29-1, the J gene TRBJ2-7; no reliable D call. CDR1 SQVTM and CDR2 ANQGSEA come from the germline V gene. This CDR3 contains 13 residues. V lost 4 bases and J lost 3, with 13 bases in between. This CDR3 reads CSVVPAVDYEQYF. CDR3 DNA sequence: TGCAGCGTTGTCCCGGCCGTAGACTACGAGCAGTACTTC.

The V gene is TRBV2, the J gene TRBJ1-5; maybe TRBD1 (6 bases). The CDR3 is 13 residues long. In germline, CDR1 is SNHLY, CDR2 FYNNEI. The ends were cut back, 6 bases at V and 7 bases at J, with 13 bases in the middle. CDR3: CASRGAMSQPQHF. The CDR3 nucleotides are TGTGCCAGCAGGGGGGCCATGAGCCAGCCCCAGCATTTT.

The chain has TRBV2 and TRBJ2-5; D assignment may be TRBD1 or TRBD2 (6 bases each). CDR1 and CDR2 (germline): SNHLY, FYNNEI. With 7 bases removed from V and 5 bases from J, the gap between germline ends came to 14 bases. The CDR3 loop spans 13 amino acids. The CDR3 here is CASNGGAVETQYF. CDR3 nucleotides: TGTGCCAGCAACGGGGGCGCGGTCGAGACCCAGTACTTC.

The genes are TRBV9 and TRBJ2-5, with TRBD1 identical over 7 bases. V dropped 3 bases and J dropped 5; count of bases not matched to a gene: 7. The germline CDR1 and CDR2 sequences are SGDLS and YYNGEE. The CDR3 extends over 14 amino acids. Here the CDR3 reads CASSDRGWGETQYF. The CDR3 DNA follows: TGTGCCAGCAGCGACAGGGGATGGGGGGAGACCCAGTACTTC.

The chain combines TRBV7-9 with TRBJ2-7; TRBD1 might be the D (7 bases). CDR3 length: 15 residues. Per germline, CDR1 SEHNR and CDR2 FQNEAQ (reference sequence). The V end was cut by 4 bases, the J end by 4 bases, with 17 bases between. CDR3 region: CASSSGDRDVYEQYF. In DNA, the CDR3 is TGTGCCAGCAGCTCGGGAGACAGGGATGTATACGAGCAGTACTTC. The full variable domain, completed using reference TRBV7-9 and TRBJ2-7, is DTGVSQNPRHKITKRGQNVTFRCDPISEHNRLYWYRQTLGQGPEFLTYFQNEAQLEKSRLLSDRFSAERPKGSFSTLEIQRTEQGDSAMYLCASSSGDRDVYEQYFGPGTRLTVT.

The V call is TRBV2, the J call TRBJ2-7; perhaps TRBD2 as D (6 bases). The V gene's germline CDR1 is SNHLY and CDR2 FYNNEI. CDR3 length: 14 amino acids. Deletions cut 5 bases from V and 0 bases from J, with 11 bases between. CDR3 residues: CASSWDGSSYEQYF. The CDR3 DNA reads as TGTGCCAGCAGTTGGGACGGGAGCTCCTACGAGCAGTACTTC.

The chain has TRBV9 and TRBJ1-2; D call uncertain. Trimming left V 0 bases short and J 12 bases short, with 18 bases between. This CDR3 spans 14 amino acids. CDR1 and CDR2 from the germline V gene are SGDLS and YYNGEE. The CDR3 protein is CASSVEVGSDVHTF. The CDR3 DNA sequence: TGTGCCAGCAGCGTAGAAGTAGGTTCGGATGTTCACACCTTC. Variable domain in full (rest from reference TRBV9 and TRBJ1-2): DSGVTQTPKHLITATGQRVTLRCSPRSGDLSVYWYQQSLDQGLQFLIQYYNGEERAKGNILERFSAQQFPDLHSELNLSSLELGDSALYFCASSVEVGSDVHTFGSGTRLTVV.

The chain is built from TRBV27 and TRBJ2-7; 9 nucleotides align to TRBD2. V trimming: 10 bases; J trimming: 5 bases; junction bases outside the gene matches: 15. The CDR3 has 15 residues. The germline CDR1 and CDR2 sequences are MNHEY and SMNVEV (reference sequence). CDR3 sequence reads: CATRDRGRAIDEQYF. CDR3 nucleotide sequence: TGTGCCACCCGAGACCGCGGGAGGGCTATCGACGAGCAGTACTTC.

The V call is TRBV2, the J call TRBJ2-7; 11 nucleotides align to TRBD2. CDR1 SNHLY and CDR2 FYNNEI come from the germline V gene. The CDR3 is made up of 14 amino acids. J lost 3 bases, V lost 6 bases, and 4 bases had no gene match. The chain's CDR3 is CASRGGLAVYEQYF. For the CDR3, the DNA is TGTGCCAGCAGGGGGGGACTAGCGGTCTACGAGCAGTACTTC. The variable domain in full, with the rest retrieved from reference TRBV2 and TRBJ2-7, is EPEVTQTPSHQVTQMGQEVILRCVPISNHLYFYWYRQILGQKVEFLVSFYNNEISEKSEIFDDQFSVERPDGSNFTLKIRSTKLEDSAMYFCASRGGLAVYEQYFGPGTRLTVT.

The chain joins TRBV12-5 to TRBJ2-7, with 7 bases that match TRBD1. The ends lost 2 bases at V and 0 bases at J; junction bases unmatched: 13. The CDR3 contains 18 residues. Germline lookup yields CDR1 LGHNT and CDR2 FRNRAP. The CDR3 loop reads CASGLKKGPGQISYEQYF. CDR3 DNA: TGTGCTAGTGGTTTGAAAAAAGGACCGGGACAGATCTCCTACGAGCAGTACTTC.

The chain links TRBV7-3 to TRBJ1-1, with D uncertain. The CDR3 contains 11 residues. The V and J ends lost 10 bases and 4 bases respectively, with 10 bases between them. Germline V gene data show CDR1 as SGHTA and CDR2 as FQGTGA. The DNA of the CDR3 is TGTGCCACCGGGGTAATCACTGAAGCTTTCTTT. This translates into CATGVITEAFF.

The chain is built from TRBV7-9 and TRBJ2-7; 8 positions agree with TRBD1. CDR3 size: 13 residues. Germline loops: CDR1 SEHNR, CDR2 FQNEAQ (reference sequence). Losses at the gene ends were 10 bases for V and 2 bases for J; bases not matched to a gene: 7. CDR3 sequence reads: CATRQGSTYEQYF. For the CDR3, the DNA is TGTGCCACACGACAGGGGAGTACCTACGAGCAGTACTTC.

The gene calls are TRBV29-1 and TRBJ1-1; D uncertain. V was cut by 5 bases and J by 3 bases, with 10 bases left in between. Germline values: CDR1 SQVTM, CDR2 ANQGSEA. This CDR3 region has 12 residues. CDR3: CSVFGPYTEAFF. CDR3 sequence (DNA): TGCAGCGTTTTCGGGCCGTACACTGAAGCTTTCTTT.

The J gene is TRBJ2-7, the V gene TRBV20-1, with TRBD1 identical over 9 bases. The CDR3 length is 16 residues. Germline lookup yields CDR1 DFQATT and CDR2 SNEGSKA (reference sequence). The V segment lost 6 bases and the J segment 7 bases; nucleotides outside the gene matches: 19. The CDR3 sequence: CSAPPTGTGTRGEQYF. As DNA, the CDR3 is TGCAGTGCACCACCCACCGGGACAGGGACCCGAGGGGAGCAGTACTTC.

The V and J genes are TRBV2 and TRBJ2-1; TRBD2 matches at 9 bases. V trimming: 8 bases; J trimming: 8 bases; junction bases outside the gene matches: 7. The CDR3 extends over 13 amino acids. Germline V gene lookup returns CDR1 SNHLY and CDR2 FYNNEI. CDR3 nucleotide sequence: TGTGCCAGCGGTGGCGGGAGGGGGGATGAGCAGTTCTTC. Its protein is CASGGGRGDEQFF.

The count of this clonotype is one. This chain links TRBV20-1 with TRBJ2-3; 8 bases are shared with TRBD1. Germline assignment: CDR1 DFQATT and CDR2 SNEGSKA (reference sequence). This CDR3 is built from 13 residues. V trimming: 3 bases; J trimming: 6 bases; junction bases outside the gene matches: 5. In DNA form, the CDR3 reads TGCAGTGCTAGGACAGGGGTTCCGGATACGCAGTATTTT. The encoded protein is CSARTGVPDTQYF.

The gene calls are TRBV4-1 and TRBJ1-5; no clear D gene. Germline V CDR1 and CDR2: MGHRA, YSYEKL. Between the trimmed V and J ends, which lost 4 bases and 4 bases, there was a span of 14 bases. The CDR3 is 15 residues long. The CDR3 protein is CASSPDGNPNQPQHF. The CDR3 nucleotides are TGCGCCAGCAGCCCCGACGGGAATCCTAATCAGCCCCAGCATTTT.

The chain has TRBV7-9 and TRBJ1-2; no reliable D call. The ends were cut back, 1 base at V and 6 bases at J, with 24 bases in the middle. The CDR3 is 18 amino acids. Germline V gives CDR1 SEHNR, CDR2 FQNEAQ (reference sequence). Here the CDR3 DNA reads TGTGCCAGCAGCTTAGTCGGATTTCAGCCCTTACCGGGGAATGGCTACACCTTC. Translation gives CASSLVGFQPLPGNGYTF.

The rearrangement uses TRBV29-1 and TRBJ2-2; TRBD1 matches 9 bases. CDR1 SQVTM and CDR2 ANQGSEA come from the germline V gene. This CDR3 spans 15 amino acids. V was pared by 0 bases and J by 6 bases, with 5 bases of the junction left unmatched. The DNA for the CDR3 is TGCAGCGTTGAAGATGGGGACAGGGAAGCCGGGGAGCTGTTTTTT. Amino acid sequence: CSVEDGDREAGELFF.

The chain employs TRBV3-1 and TRBJ2-1; D gene unclear. This CDR3 region has 14 residues. Per germline, CDR1 LGHDT and CDR2 YNNKEL (reference sequence). V was pared by 1 base and J by 4 bases, with 8 bases between. For the CDR3, the DNA is TGTGCCAGCAGCCAAGTAACCGTATACAATGAGCAGTTCTTC. Protein sequence: CASSQVTVYNEQFF.

The gene calls are TRBV5-1 and TRBJ1-1; D possibly corresponds to TRBD1 (6 bases). Per the germline V gene, CDR1 is SGHRS and CDR2 is YFSETQ. There are 15 residues in the CDR3. V was clipped by 4 bases and J by 2 bases, with 15 bases between them. CDR3 bases: TGCGCCAGCAGCCTGTCATGGACAGCCAACACTGAAGCTTTCTTT. It translates to CASSLSWTANTEAFF.

The J gene is TRBJ2-7, the V gene TRBV7-2; a possible D gene is TRBD2 (6 bases). Trimming took 3 bases from V and 2 from J, leaving 11 bases between them. CDR1 and CDR2 from the germline V gene are SGHTA and FQGNSA. The CDR3 runs 14 residues. CDR3 sequence: CASSFYGGTYEQYF. The CDR3 bases are TGTGCCAGCAGCTTCTACGGGGGAACCTACGAGCAGTACTTC. Drawing the rest from reference TRBV7-2 and TRBJ2-7, the complete variable domain is GAGVSQSPSNKVTEKGKDVELRCDPISGHTALYWYRQSLGQGLEFLIYFQGNSAPDKSGLPSDRFSAERTGGSVSTLTIQRTQQEDSAVYLCASSFYGGTYEQYFGPGTRLTVT.